The 28 T cell receptor beta chains presented below share a single source sample, sequenced in a study of T cells in Graves' hyperthyroidism and ophthalmopathy. TCR beta CDR3 regions were amplified from RNA. The primer set for the first-round RT-PCR of the TCR CDR3 was HTBI. TCRdb fed the multiplex PCR reads into MiXCR, producing one record per CDR3 protein. The table lists approximately 530,000 distinct CDR3 sequences, about 20% of them singletons. The sequenced sample consisted of blood. The source of these receptors is a man aged 35-49 years with Graves' ophthalmopathy.

The genes are TRBV6-1 and TRBJ2-1, with 7 bases aligning to TRBD1. The CDR3 has 14 residues. The germline V gene has CDR1 MNHNS and CDR2 SASEGT. Trimming removed 6 bases from V and 2 bases from J; junction bases left unmatched: 4. The CDR3 protein is CASRQDRTYNEQFF. The CDR3 DNA is TGTGCCAGCAGACAGGACAGGACCTACAATGAGCAGTTCTTC.

The chain links TRBV4-1 to TRBJ1-2, with D perhaps TRBD1 (5 bases). The CDR3 spans 14 residues. The V and J ends lost 1 base and 3 bases respectively, with 9 bases between them. The germline V gene encodes CDR1 MGHRA and CDR2 YSYEKL. The CDR3 DNA sequence: TGCGCCAGCAGCCAAGCGGACACTGACTATGGCTACACCTTC. This gives the protein CASSQADTDYGYTF.

This clonotype was detected many times. The chain carries TRBV18 and TRBJ2-1, with D hard to call. The CDR3 runs to 12 residues. V lost 3 bases, J lost 8 bases, and 8 bases lay in between. The germline CDR1 and CDR2 sequences are KGHSH and LQKENI. CDR3 loop: CASSPEAYEQFF. CDR3 nucleotide sequence: TGTGCCAGCTCACCGGAAGCCTATGAGCAGTTCTTC.

V usage is TRBV5-1 and J usage is TRBJ2-3, with D hard to call. Deletions cut 1 base from V and 4 bases from J, with 10 bases between. Germline values: CDR1 SGHRS, CDR2 YFSETQ. This CDR3 has 14 amino acids. For the CDR3, the DNA is TGCGCCAGCAGCTTGTCTGTTCAACCAGATACGCAGTATTTT. Its translation is CASSLSVQPDTQYF.

The chain is built from TRBV29-1 and TRBJ1-2; TRBD1 matches at 9 bases. This CDR3 spans 15 amino acids. CDR1 SQVTM and CDR2 ANQGSEA come from the germline V gene. V was pared by 1 base and J by 1 base, with 4 bases of the junction left unmatched. The CDR3 is CSVEGGGQGNYGYTF. CDR3 DNA: TGCAGCGTTGAAGGGGGGGGACAGGGTAACTATGGCTACACCTTC.

A remark on this clonotype: Germline and junction disagree at one end, which may indicate a read error. The CDR3 nucleotides read TGTGCCAGCAGCTCCCCCCGGGGACAGTATAATTCACCCCTCCACTTT. As protein: CASSSPRGQYNSPLHF. The chain joins TRBV4-1 to TRBJ1-6, with TRBD1 matching 7 bases. Germline-derived CDR1 and CDR2 are MGHRA and YSYEKL. The CDR3 spans 16 residues.

The CDR3 here is CASSSSPGLRGTDTQYF. The CDR3 DNA follows: TGTGCCAGCAGCTCAAGCCCAGGGCTGAGGGGCACAGATACGCAGTATTTT. The chain links TRBV7-2 to TRBJ2-3, with D tentatively TRBD1 or TRBD2 (5 bases each). V lost 4 bases, J lost 1 base, and 18 bases lay in between. This CDR3 comprises 17 residues. Germline V gives CDR1 SGHTA, CDR2 FQGNSA. Combining the CDR3 with reference TRBV7-2 and TRBJ2-3 gives the whole variable domain GAGVSQSPSNKVTEKGKDVELRCDPISGHTALYWYRQSLGQGLEFLIYFQGNSAPDKSGLPSDRFSAERTGGSVSTLTIQRTQQEDSAVYLCASSSSPGLRGTDTQYFGPGTRLTVL.

This clonotype was detected a few times. This sequence joins TRBV30 and TRBJ1-6, with D unclear. From germline, CDR1 is GTSNPN and CDR2 SVGIG (reference sequence). V lost 3 bases and J 6 bases, leaving 12 bases between the germline ends. CDR3 size: 14 residues. The CDR3 is CAWRIMAANSPLHF. The CDR3 bases are TGTGCCTGGAGAATCATGGCGGCTAATTCACCCCTCCACTTT.

The chain uses TRBV9 and TRBJ2-2, with D possibly matching TRBD1 (5 bases). CDR3 length equals 16 residues. Between the trimmed V and J ends, which lost 9 bases and 2 bases, there was a span of 20 bases. Per the germline V gene, CDR1 is SGDLS and CDR2 is YYNGEE. The CDR3 protein is CATTLQGHTNTGELFF. In DNA, the CDR3 is TGTGCCACCACGCTTCAGGGCCATACTAACACCGGGGAGCTGTTTTTT.

The chain is built from TRBV10-3 and TRBJ2-7; TRBD1 aligns across 10 bases. CDR1 and CDR2 from the germline V gene are ENHRY and SYGVKD. The CDR3 covers 14 residues. The V segment lost 0 bases and the J segment 6 bases; nucleotides outside the gene matches: 2. The CDR3 is CAISESGTGVEQYF. DNA for the CDR3: TGTGCCATCAGTGAGTCCGGGACAGGGGTCGAGCAGTACTTC.

The chain carries TRBV19 and TRBJ1-2, with D maybe TRBD1 (5 bases). Trimming took 5 bases from V and 8 from J, leaving 15 bases between them. The CDR3 extends over 13 amino acids. Germline CDR1 and CDR2: LNHDA and SQIVND (reference sequence). In DNA, the CDR3 is TGTGCCAGTAGTCACCTCAGGGAGGGCGGCTACACCTTC. Amino acid sequence: CASSHLREGGYTF. Filled out from reference TRBV19 and TRBJ1-2, the complete variable domain reads DGGITQSPKYLFRKEGQNVTLSCEQNLNHDAMYWYRQDPGQGLRLIYYSQIVNDFQKGDIAEGYSVSREKKESFPLTVTSAQKNPTAFYLCASSHLREGGYTFGSGTRLTVV.

The chain employs TRBV29-1 and TRBJ2-1; 7 positions agree with TRBD2. In germline, CDR1 is SQVTM, CDR2 ANQGSEA. The J segment lost 4 bases and the V segment lost 3 bases, leaving 9 bases of the junction unmatched. This CDR3 contains 15 residues. The CDR3 DNA sequence: TGCAGCGTTGATAGGGCGGGAGACACTTACAATGAGCAGTTCTTC. This codes for CSVDRAGDTYNEQFF.

This clonotype appeared a few times. The chain joins TRBV6-1 to TRBJ1-1; 7 bases align to TRBD1. The CDR3 loop spans 15 amino acids. V lost 6 bases, J lost 0 bases, and 7 bases stayed unmatched. Germline CDR1 is MNHNS and CDR2 is SASEGT. DNA for the CDR3: TGTGCCAGCAGATGGGAGGGGGCGGTGAACACTGAAGCTTTCTTT. It specifies CASRWEGAVNTEAFF.

V and J are TRBV27 and TRBJ2-7, with TRBD1 matching 8 bases. After removal of 8 bases from V and 7 bases from J, the junction contained 7 bases not matched to a gene. This CDR3 contains 12 residues. In germline, CDR1 is MNHEY, CDR2 SMNVEV (reference sequence). The CDR3 sequence is CASHSGGWEQYF. In DNA, the CDR3 is TGTGCCAGCCACTCAGGGGGCTGGGAGCAGTACTTC.

This rearrangement joins TRBV30 to TRBJ2-1; 9 bases fit TRBD2. Trimming cost V 4 bases and J 0 bases; bases outside gene matches: 7. Germline V gene lookup returns CDR1 GTSNPN and CDR2 SVGIG (reference sequence). The CDR3 sequence is 16 residues long. For the CDR3, the DNA is TGTGCCTGGACCCAGGGCGGGAGGGCCTCCTACAATGAGCAGTTCTTC. Translation: CAWTQGGRASYNEQFF.

This clonotype has only a few counts. The chain uses TRBV7-3 and TRBJ2-1, with 10 positions matching TRBD1. Per the germline V gene, CDR1 is SGHTA and CDR2 is FQGTGA. The ends lost 5 bases at V and 5 bases at J; junction bases unmatched: 6. CDR3 length: 15 amino acids. CDR3 nucleotide sequence: TGTGCCAGCAGCCTGCGGGGACAGGGGCACAATGAGCAGTTCTTC. Translation gives CASSLRGQGHNEQFF.

This chain links TRBV7-9 with TRBJ1-1; tentatively, D is TRBD1 (5 bases). Trimming took 0 bases from V and 10 from J, leaving 9 bases between them. This CDR3 contains 12 residues. Germline V gene lookup returns CDR1 SEHNR and CDR2 FQNEAQ (reference sequence). Here the CDR3 reads CASSLAVGAAFF. DNA for the CDR3: TGTGCCAGCAGCTTAGCGGTAGGGGCAGCTTTCTTT.

The genes are TRBV20-1 and TRBJ2-5; TRBD1 might be the D (5 bases). This CDR3 is built from 12 residues. V was clipped by 3 bases and J by 4 bases, with 9 bases between them. CDR1 is DFQATT and CDR2 is SNEGSKA in the germline V gene (reference sequence). CDR3 sequence: CSASEDIETQYF. In DNA, the CDR3 is TGCAGTGCTAGTGAGGACATAGAGACCCAGTACTTC.

This clonotype was found many times. The rearrangement uses TRBV7-8 and TRBJ1-2, with D unresolved. Per the germline V gene, CDR1 is SGHVS and CDR2 is FQNEAQ. The CDR3 contains 12 residues. V lost 7 bases and J 5 bases, leaving 11 bases between the germline ends. CDR3 in DNA: TGTGCCAGCACCCCAGATGGGTATGGCTACACCTTC. Translation gives CASTPDGYGYTF.

The chain carries TRBV20-1 and TRBJ1-5, with D uncertain. V shed 0 bases and J shed 5 bases, with 8 bases lying between them. The CDR3 consists of 13 residues. Per the germline V gene, CDR1 is DFQATT and CDR2 is SNEGSKA (reference sequence). Written as DNA, the CDR3 is TGCAGTGCTAGAGACCGGCGAGATCAGCCCCAGCATTTT. Translation gives CSARDRRDQPQHF.

This clonotype was counted a few times. The chain joins TRBV5-1 to TRBJ1-1; a possible D gene is TRBD1 (5 bases). This CDR3 contains 12 residues. V was clipped by 7 bases and J by 8 bases, with 15 bases between them. Germline V CDR1 and CDR2: SGHRS, YFSETQ. CDR3 coding DNA: TGCGCCAGCGGATCGGGGCGGCCCGAAGCTTTCTTT. It is translated as CASGSGRPEAFF. Supplemented by reference TRBV5-1 and TRBJ1-1, the full variable domain reads KAGVTQTPRYLIKTRGQQVTLSCSPISGHRSVSWYQQTPGQGLQFLFEYFSETQRNKGNFPGRFSGRQFSNSRSEMNVSTLELGDSALYLCASGSGRPEAFFGQGTRLTVV.

At least ten counts were recorded for this clonotype. This may stem from a read error, because a much larger clone lies one nucleotide away. V usage is TRBV7-3 and J usage is TRBJ1-5; D gene unclear. The CDR3 runs 13 residues. Trimming stripped 2 bases from V and 3 bases from J, with 5 bases between. CDR1 and CDR2 from the germline V gene are SGHTA and FQGTGA. The CDR3 spells CASSLGDNQPQHF. DNA of the CDR3: TGTGCCAGCAGCTTAGGCGACAATCAGCCCCAGCATTTT.

This clonotype was counted between two and nine times. The chain employs TRBV5-6 and TRBJ2-7, with unresolved D. Germline V gene sequence: CDR1 SGHDT, CDR2 YYEEEE. V lost 0 bases and J lost 2, with 12 bases in between. The length of the CDR3 is 15 residues. This CDR3 is CASSLGISPAYEQYF. Here the CDR3 DNA reads TGTGCCAGCAGCTTGGGCATCTCCCCTGCCTACGAGCAGTACTTC. Full variable domain (missing parts from reference TRBV5-6 and TRBJ2-7): DAGVTQSPTHLIKTRGQQVTLRCSPKSGHDTVSWYQQALGQGPQFIFQYYEEEERQRGNFPDRFSGHQFPNYSSELNVNALLLGDSALYLCASSLGISPAYEQYFGPGTRLTVT.

This clonotype was seen at least ten times. J is TRBJ2-1 and V is TRBV11-2, with TRBD2 as a possible D gene (6 bases). CDR1 is SGHAT and CDR2 is FQNNGV in the germline V gene. The V end was cut by 3 bases, the J end by 5 bases, with 8 bases between. The CDR3 is 13 amino acids. In DNA, the CDR3 is TGTGCCAGCAGCTTCGGAGGGGACAATGAGCAGTTCTTC. Protein sequence: CASSFGGDNEQFF.

This clonotype has only a few counts. The CDR3 here is CSARDQGPKGYTF. CDR3 in DNA: TGCAGTGCTAGAGATCAGGGGCCGAAGGGCTACACCTTC. The chain employs TRBV20-1 and TRBJ1-2; D may be TRBD1 (6 bases). Germline-derived CDR1 and CDR2 are DFQATT and SNEGSKA (reference sequence). The CDR3 has 13 amino acids. Trimming removed 0 bases from V and 8 bases from J, with 13 bases in between.

This clonotype was seen more than once but under ten times. This rearrangement joins TRBV28 to TRBJ2-1, with TRBD2 matching 11 bases. CDR1 and CDR2 from the germline V gene are MDHEN and SYDVKM. CDR3 length: 15 residues. With 5 bases clipped from V and 9 bases from J, the junction kept 9 bases outside the gene matches. DNA of the CDR3: TGTGCCAGCAGTCCACTAGCGGGAGATTTCAGTGAGCAGTTCTTC. This codes for CASSPLAGDFSEQFF.

This chain connects TRBV2 to TRBJ2-1; D may be TRBD2 (5 bases). The V gene's germline CDR1 is SNHLY and CDR2 FYNNEI. This CDR3 spans 13 amino acids. The V end was cut by 9 bases, the J end by 3 bases, with 12 bases between. DNA for the CDR3: TGTGCCAGTGCTAGGGAGAGCTACAATGAGCAGTTCTTC. Its protein product is CASARESYNEQFF.

This clonotype was counted at least ten times. The rearrangement uses TRBV11-2 and TRBJ2-7; 10 nucleotides align to TRBD1. The CDR3 runs 15 residues. V shed 4 bases and J 4 bases; nucleotides not matched to a gene: 7. Germline assignment: CDR1 SGHAT and CDR2 FQNNGV. CDR3 protein: CASSSDRGLLYEQYF. For the CDR3, the DNA is TGTGCCAGCAGCTCCGACAGGGGGCTATTGTACGAGCAGTACTTC.